A selection of T cell receptor beta chains follows, all from one sample in a study of blood T cell repertoires in COVID-19. The assay was immunoSEQ multiplex PCR, and TCRdb's table has in-frame clones only and misses some. The repertoire holds more than 110,000 clones, with approximately 86% as singletons. The source material was peripheral blood. These TCRs come from a human donor in a cohort sampled during active COVID-19. Each CDR3 is given with its conserved first and last residue. A D gene is named only where the DNA matches it firmly. Size is stated for part of the rows, as once, few or many counts, or as a class when the clone is expanded.

j_call v_call d_call clone_size cdr3_nt cdr3_aa
TRBJ1-1 TRBV18 TRBD1 once TGTGCCAGCTACCGGGGGGACAGGGCCTTGAACACTGAAGCTTTCTTT CASYRGDRALNTEAFF
TRBJ2-5 TRBV7-9 TRBD2 NA TGTGCCAGCAGCCCTCGGCCTAGCGGGGATGAGACCCAGTACTTC CASSPRPSGDETQYF
TRBJ2-1 TRBV7-9 TRBD2 NA TGTGCCAGCCTAAGGTTACTAGCGGGAGGCGATGAGCAGTTCTTC CASLRLLAGGDEQFF
TRBJ2-7 TRBV19 NA few TGTGCCAGTAACCCACAGGGCCGCCCCTACGAGCAGTACTTC CASNPQGRPYEQYF
TRBJ2-7 TRBV5-4 NA NA TGTGCCAGCAGCGCAGGGGCGGACGAGCAGTACTTC CASSAGADEQYF
TRBJ2-5 TRBV7-2 TRBD2 NA TGTGCCAGCAGCTTAGGCGGGAGCCGCGAGACCCAGTACTTC CASSLGGSRETQYF
TRBJ2-5 TRBV5-1 TRBD2 once TGCGCCAGCAGCTATACTAGCGGGGTCGGGGAGACCCAGTACTTC CASSYTSGVGETQYF
TRBJ2-7 TRBV5-4 TRBD2 NA TGTGCCAGCAGCGGAGGGACTAGCGGTCCCTACGAGCAGTACTTC CASSGGTSGPYEQYF
TRBJ2-7 TRBV24-1 TRBD2 NA TGTGCCACCAGTGATAGAACTAGCGGGGATCGTGAGCAGTACTTC CATSDRTSGDREQYF
TRBJ2-3 TRBV6-5 TRBD2 NA TGTGCCAGCAGTTACTCGGCTAGCGGCTTCACAGATACGCAGTATTTT CASSYSASGFTDTQYF
TRBJ2-3 TRBV7-2 NA few TGTGCCAGCAGCTTGGGGGAGGGCACAGATACGCAGTATTTT CASSLGEGTDTQYF
TRBJ2-2 TRBV9 TRBD1 NA TGTGCCAGCAGCCCGGACCACAGGGGGTTGAACACCGGGGAGCTGTTTTTT CASSPDHRGLNTGELFF
TRBJ2-2 TRBV4-1 TRBD2 NA TGCGCCAGCAGCCTCGGGACTAGCGGGAGGGTCACCGGGGAGCTGTTTTTT CASSLGTSGRVTGELFF
TRBJ2-3 TRBV3-1/TRBV3-2 TRBD1 NA TGTGCCAGCAGCCAAGAGGGGACAGGCGACACAGATACGCAGTATTTT CASSQEGTGDTDTQYF
TRBJ1-1 TRBV5-1 TRBD1 few TGCGCCAGCAGCTTGGGACAGGGGGCGAACACTGAAGCTTTCTTT CASSLGQGANTEAFF
TRBJ2-7 TRBV5-1 NA NA TGCGCCAGCAGCTTGTCCACCTACGAGCAGTACTTC CASSLSTYEQYF
TRBJ2-2 TRBV3-1/TRBV3-2 TRBD2 NA TGTGCCAGCAGCCAAGATCTGGGGGGGGTTAGCGGGAGGACCGGGGAGCTGTTTTTT CASSQDLGGVSGRTGELFF
TRBJ1-5 TRBV21-1 NA NA TGTGCCAGCAGTCAAGGGACAGGGAAGGACCAGCCCCAGCATTTT CASSQGTGKDQPQHF
TRBJ2-1 TRBV27 NA NA TGTGCCAGCATGGGGTCAGCGGACTCCTACAATGAGCAGTTCTTC CASMGSADSYNEQFF
TRBJ1-1 TRBV5-1 TRBD1 NA TGCGCCAGCAGACCGGGACAGGGGGCGAACACTGAAGCTTTCTTT CASRPGQGANTEAFF
TRBJ2-1 TRBV7-3 NA NA TGTGCCAGCGCTACCCTTGGCAATGAGCAGTTCTTC CASATLGNEQFF
TRBJ1-2 TRBV2 NA NA TGTGCCAGCAGGGAGGATCAATTTTATGGCTACACCTTC CASREDQFYGYTF
TRBJ2-7 TRBV27 NA NA TGTGCCAGCAGTTTATCGAGGCCCTACGAGCAGTACTTC CASSLSRPYEQYF
TRBJ2-2 TRBV7-8 TRBD2 NA TGTGCCAGCAGTTTAAGGAGCGGGGGAAACACCGGGGAGCTGTTTTTT CASSLRSGGNTGELFF
TRBJ2-2 TRBV5-6 TRBD1 NA TGTGCCAGCAGCTTGGCAGGGGGCACCGGGGAGCTGTTTTTT CASSLAGGTGELFF
TRBJ2-7 TRBV27 NA NA TGTGCCAGCAGGAATACGGGTGAGGAGCAGTACTTC CASRNTGEEQYF
TRBJ1-3 TRBV3-1/TRBV3-2 NA NA TGTGCCAGCAGCCTAGGACTTGGGACTGGAAACACCATATATTTT CASSLGLGTGNTIYF
TRBJ1-5 TRBV5-1 NA NA TGCGCCAGCAGCTTGGCCGCTTTGGTCGGGGGGGAGACTGGTAGTCAGCCCCAGCATTTT CASSLAALVGGETGSQPQHF
TRBJ2-5 TRBV7-7 TRBD2 once TGTGCTAGCAGCTTGGGCGGGGGGGCCGGAGAGACCCAGTACTTC CASSLGGGAGETQYF
TRBJ1-3 TRBV11-2 NA few TGTGCCAGCAGCGGGTGGACAACTGGAAACACCATATATTTT CASSGWTTGNTIYF
TRBJ2-7 TRBV30 TRBD1 NA TGTGCCTGGAGTGCCGGACAGGGCTACGAGCAGTACTTC CAWSAGQGYEQYF
TRBJ2-3 TRBV7-9 TRBD1 NA TGTGCCAGCAGTTGGGGACAGACTAGCACAGATACGCAGTATTTT CASSWGQTSTDTQYF
TRBJ2-7 TRBV7-9 TRBD1 NA TGTGCCAGCAGCCTCCGGGACAGAGTCGACGAGCAGTACTTC CASSLRDRVDEQYF
TRBJ2-3 TRBV5-4 TRBD2 few TGTGCCAGCAGCTTGGTACTAGCGGGGGCCGGGACCACAGATACGCAGTATTTT CASSLVLAGAGTTDTQYF